This passage covers 17 T cell receptor delta chains from one sample sequenced in a study of gamma-delta T cells after stem cell transplantation (dated by TCRdb to the mid-2010s). The library was generated by RT-PCR. Instrument used: Illumina MiSeq. TCRdb reprocessed the public reads with the caller CATT; rows with the same DNA were merged afterwards. In this sample the table shows some 2,500 delta-chain clones, 22% of which occur a single time. The ten top clones hold less than 30% of the sample. Sequencing was performed on gamma-delta T cells. All receptors derive from a human donor. It is not recorded whose cells these are; they may come from a transplant donor.

Comment on this clone: A far larger clone differs by one base, so this is likely a read error. This chain connects TRDV1 to TRDJ4, with TRDD3 identical over 11 bases. Germline V lookup: CDR1 TSWWSYY, CDR2 QGS. J was trimmed by 5 bases and V by 3 bases; bases with no gene match: 8. The CDR3 length is 15 residues. The CDR3 DNA reads TGTGCTCTTGGGGAGGTGGGGGATACGCGGCCTCCCCTGATCTTT. This codes for CALGEVGDTRPPLIF.

The chain joins TRDV1 to TRDJ1, with 12 bases aligning to TRDD3. The ends lost 1 base at V and 1 base at J; junction bases unmatched: 4. In germline, CDR1 is TSWWSYY, CDR2 QGS. CDR3 length: 17 amino acids. CDR3 in amino acids: CALGEPGGYAVTDKLIF. DNA of the CDR3: TGTGCTCTTGGGGAACCTGGGGGATACGCGGTCACCGATAAACTCATCTTT.

Sample share makes this clone medium-sized. This sample includes further DNA sequences coding for the same CDR3. V usage is TRDV1 and J usage is TRDJ1, with TRDD3 matching over 10 bases. Trimming cost V 1 base and J 0 bases; bases outside gene matches: 8. CDR1 and CDR2 (germline): TSWWSYY, QGS. The CDR3 is made up of 18 amino acids. CDR3 coding DNA: TGTGCTCTTGGGGAACGGCGGCTGGGGGATAGGTACACCGATAAACTCATCTTT. Protein sequence: CALGERRLGDRYTDKLIF.

This clone has only one observation. This may be a read error: a much more frequent sequence differs by one nucleotide. The sample has other DNA sequences that encode this CDR3 too. The gene calls are TRDV1 and TRDJ1, with D perhaps TRDD3 (5 bases). The ends were cut back, 1 base at V and 4 bases at J, with 22 bases in the middle. The CDR3 length is 18 residues. Germline V gene sequence: CDR1 TSWWSYY, CDR2 QGS. The CDR3 bases are TGTGCTCTTGGGGAACATCTTGGTCTACGAATGGATAACGATAAACTCATCTTT. Translated, it gives CALGEHLGLRMDNDKLIF.

This chain joins TRDV1 and TRDJ1, with 10 nucleotides matching TRDD3. The CDR3 sequence is 23 residues long. The V segment lost 5 bases and the J segment 0 bases; nucleotides outside the gene matches: 27. Germline CDR1 and CDR2: TSWWSYY and QGS. CDR3 bases: TGTGCTCTTGGGAACGTGACGGGACCCGTCCTTACTGGGGGATGCGGGTACACCGATAAACTCATCTTT. It translates to CALGNVTGPVLTGGCGYTDKLIF.

In this sample, this clone is large. The identical CDR3 is also encoded by other nucleotide sequences in the sample. This chain uses TRDV1 with TRDJ1; tentatively, D is TRDD2 (9 bases). Looked up from germline, CDR1 is TSWWSYY and CDR2 is QGS. This CDR3 has 22 amino acids. Deletions cut 4 bases from V and 3 bases from J, with 36 bases between. The CDR3 coding sequence is TGTGCTCTTGGGGGTCCTTCCTACGTAGAACTGGGGGCCCACCGGGCCGCCGATAAACTCATCTTT. It yields the protein CALGGPSYVELGAHRAADKLIF.

In this sample, this clone turned up a few times. This likely came from a read error, as a far larger clone is one base away. Other DNA sequences within the sample encode an identical CDR3. The genes are TRDV1 and TRDJ3, with D unresolved. Between the trimmed V and J ends, which lost 3 bases and 5 bases, there was a span of 23 bases. Germline CDR1 and CDR2: TSWWSYY and QGS. The CDR3 sequence is 20 residues long. The CDR3 DNA sequence: TGTGCTCTTGGGGAGTCTTGGGTTCCCCGTACTCCCCGGGACACCCGACAGATGTTTTTC. It specifies CALGESWVPRTPRDTRQMFF.

Comment on this clone: Given a far larger clone just one base away, this is likely a sequencing read error. V is TRDV2 and J is TRDJ1, with a possible D match to TRDD2 (5 bases). The V end was cut by 3 bases, the J end by 2 bases, with 21 bases between. The CDR3 is 17 residues long. Germline loops: CDR1 GEAIGNYY, CDR2 EKD. The CDR3 spells CACDPMLPDGVTDKLIF. CDR3 DNA sequence: TGTGCCTGTGACCCGATGCTTCCCGACGGGGTAACCGATAAACTCATCTTT.

The chain employs TRDV3 and TRDJ1, with 9 bases identical to TRDD3. With V trimmed by 3 bases and J by 0 bases, 11 bases remained unmatched. Germline assignment: CDR1 TVYSNPD and CDR2 GDNSRS (reference sequence). The length of the CDR3 is 16 residues. CDR3 amino acids: CALTPVLGENTDKLIF. The CDR3 coding sequence is TGTGCCTTGACCCCAGTACTGGGGGAGAACACCGATAAACTCATCTTT.

A note on this clone: Only one base separates this from a far larger clonotype, so it likely reflects a read error. The chain couples TRDV2 to TRDJ1; the D gene is possibly TRDD3 (5 bases). Germline loops: CDR1 GEAIGNYY, CDR2 EKD. The V gene lost 3 bases and the J gene lost 0 bases, with 22 bases spanning the gap. CDR3 length: 18 residues. The CDR3 sequence is CACDDPVETLGDTDKLIF. CDR3 nucleotides: TGTGCCTGTGACGATCCCGTAGAAACGCTGGGCGACACCGATAAACTCATCTTT.

This clone was counted between two and nine times. V usage is TRDV1 and J usage is TRDJ1; possibly TRDD2 for D (5 bases). Deletions cut 7 bases from V and 1 base from J, with 22 bases between. CDR3 length: 17 residues. The germline V gene has CDR1 TSWWSYY and CDR2 QGS. This CDR3 is CALVCLPSPHSTDKLIF. The CDR3 bases are TGTGCTCTTGTGTGCCTCCCTTCTCCCCATTCCACCGATAAACTCATCTTT.

A word on this clone: A far bigger clonotype differs at one base, so this is likely a read error. The sample holds other DNA sequences that translate to the same CDR3. This chain uses TRDV1 with TRDJ1, with TRDD3 identical over 10 bases. The length of the CDR3 is 20 residues. Per the germline V gene, CDR1 is TSWWSYY and CDR2 is QGS. The V segment lost 3 bases and the J segment 11 bases; nucleotides outside the gene matches: 27. The CDR3 sequence is CALGDFPTGRTGGYGRKLIF. DNA for the CDR3: TGTGCTCTTGGGGACTTTCCTACCGGTAGGACCGGGGGATACGGAAGGAAGCTCATCTTT.

On this clone itself: Just one base apart from a much larger clone, this may be a read error. The chain is built from TRDV1 and TRDJ1; 7 bases line up with TRDD3. Germline CDR1 TSWWSYY, CDR2 QGS. This CDR3 spans 18 amino acids. CDR3 protein: CALGRGAGTGDRTDKPIF. The CDR3 coding sequence is TGTGCTCTTGGTCGCGGAGCCGGTACTGGGGATCGCACCGATAAACCCATCTTT.

This clone was found a few times. The J gene is TRDJ1, the V gene TRDV1; TRDD3 matches at 8 bases. V was pared by 2 bases and J by 0 bases, with 14 bases of the junction left unmatched. The V gene's germline CDR1 is TSWWSYY and CDR2 QGS. The CDR3 sequence is 19 residues long. CDR3 residues: CALGESPGWGILYTDKLIF. In nucleotides, the CDR3 is TGTGCTCTTGGGGAAAGCCCTGGGTGGGGGATCCTGTACACCGATAAACTCATCTTT.

The chain joins TRDV1 to TRDJ1; 12 positions agree with TRDD3. The CDR3 covers 18 residues. CDR1 and CDR2 from the germline V gene are TSWWSYY and QGS. V shed 4 bases, J shed 3 bases, and the junction held 12 bases outside the gene matches. CDR3 nucleotide sequence: TGTGCTCTTGGGGTTTATACTGGGGGATACCAGGGCGCCGATAAACTCATCTTT. The encoded protein is CALGVYTGGYQGADKLIF.

The rearrangement joins TRDV3 to TRDJ1; TRDD3 matches at 8 bases. The trim removed 5 bases at V and 9 bases at J, leaving 17 bases unmatched. CDR3 length equals 14 residues. CDR1 and CDR2 (germline): TVYSNPD, GDNSRS (reference sequence). The CDR3 nucleotides read TGTGCCCTAGGCGGGAGTGGGGGATCCATGGAACTCATCTTT. Translating it yields CALGGSGGSMELIF.

In this sample, this clone is medium-sized. The V call is TRDV3, the J call TRDJ1; 7 nucleotides match TRDD3. The junction had 17 bases not matched to a gene; V was cut back by 4 bases and J by 0 bases. The CDR3 extends over 17 amino acids. The germline gives CDR1 TVYSNPD, CDR2 GDNSRS (reference sequence). The CDR3, as DNA: TGTGCCTCTTGTCCCCCCCACTGGGGCACTAACACCGATAAACTCATCTTT. Translating gives CASCPPHWGTNTDKLIF.